These 4 T cell receptor beta chains were all obtained from the same sample, sequenced in a study of CD8 T cells in ankylosing spondylitis. TCRdb re-called the 5' RACE reads with MiXCR, one entry per CDR3 protein. The profile shows 150,000 to 200,000 distinct CDR3 sequences, 18% of them singletons. The sample was blood, either unsorted or a sorted T cell fraction (not recorded which). The receptors were gathered from a male donor under 30 with ankylosing spondylitis or in good health (not recorded which).

The table lists this clonotype with many counts. The rearrangement links TRBV5-6 to TRBJ1-6; the match to TRBD1 covers 7 bases. This CDR3 spans 18 amino acids. Germline V gene lookup returns CDR1 SGHDT and CDR2 YYEEEE. V dropped 4 bases and J dropped 4; count of bases not matched to a gene: 14. The CDR3: CASSPGQVMGEYNSPLHF. DNA for the CDR3: TGTGCCAGCAGCCCCGGACAGGTCATGGGGGAATATAATTCACCCCTCCACTTT.

At least ten counts were recorded for this clonotype. This rearrangement joins TRBV12-3 or TRBV12-4 to TRBJ1-1, with 8 bases matching TRBD1. CDR3 length: 14 residues. With V trimmed by 7 bases and J by 5 bases, 9 bases remained unmatched. CDR3 region: CASKPTGGETEAFF. CDR3 coding DNA: TGTGCCAGCAAACCAACAGGGGGGGAGACTGAAGCTTTCTTT.

This clonotype was observed many times. This chain uses TRBV10-3 with TRBJ2-2; 8 bases are a match to TRBD1. Germline loops: CDR1 ENHRY, CDR2 SYGVKD. The length of the CDR3 is 14 residues. Germline trimming cut 0 bases from V and 10 bases from J; bases unmatched to any gene: 4. The CDR3 spells CAISESTGVEELFF. CDR3 sequence (DNA): TGTGCCATCAGTGAGTCGACAGGGGTCGAGGAGCTGTTTTTT.

This clonotype was detected many times. V is TRBV7-9 and J is TRBJ2-1; 7 bases line up with TRBD2. This CDR3 region has 15 residues. CDR1 is SEHNR, CDR2 FQNEAQ, per germline (reference sequence). J was trimmed by 8 bases and V by 6 bases; bases with no gene match: 13. CDR3 sequence: CASSSPGTTSDEQFF. The CDR3 DNA is TGTGCCAGCAGTTCTCCCGGGACTACCTCGGATGAGCAGTTCTTC.